The clone carrying this TCR beta chain was seen ten or more times. The antigen is undetermined. V shed 1 base, J shed 5 bases, and the junction held 5 bases outside the gene matches. CDR1 MNHEY and CDR2 SMNVEV come from the germline V gene (reference sequence). This CDR3 region has 14 residues. The sample originates from a study of blood T cells in healthy people across ages. For the second PCR, which ran for about 6 to 11 cycles, a sample-barcoded 5' primer and a J-beta primer mix were used. TCRdb re-called the 5' RACE reads through MiXCR, storing one row per CDR3 protein. Among approximately 960,000 distinct CDR3 sequences, almost 30% were seen once, and the ten largest hold roughly 10%. Study-wide results and limits: Possibly confounding the expanded clonotype changes was the fact that donor CMV status was unknown.

This same sample was also part of a study on T cells of mothers and their children. In that study: Reads recorded for TCR beta CDR3 numbered over 9 million per mother and about 3 million per child.

The sequence was collected from a woman between 40 and 55 years old in good health. The specimen sequenced was blood. This chain connects TRBV27 to TRBJ2-7; 7 bases map to TRBD1. CDR3 sequence reads: CASSLLDRSDEQYF. The CDR3 nucleotides read TGTGCCAGCAGTTTATTGGACAGGTCTGACGAGCAGTACTTC.